A single sample is the source of the 2 T cell receptor beta chains below, sequenced in a study of T cell responses to AZD1222 COVID-19 vaccine. Libraries were prepared by immunoSEQ multiplex PCR; TCRdb keeps only in-frame clonotypes and omits some of them. The sample has 200,000 to 250,000 clones; about 94% are singletons. Sequencing used peripheral blood, obtained 28 days after the second dose of the MenACWY control vaccine. The receptor set was obtained from an adult who received the MenACWY meningococcal vaccine as a control.

V gene TRBV4-3 combines with J gene TRBJ1-2; TRBD1 matches 7 bases. With V trimmed by 0 bases and J by 4 bases, 2 bases remained unmatched. Germline assignment: CDR1 LGHNA and CDR2 YSLEER. The CDR3 is made up of 14 amino acids. Here the CDR3 reads CASSQDEGAYGYTF. For the CDR3, the DNA is TGCGCCAGCAGCCAAGATGAGGGGGCCTATGGCTACACCTTC.

The chain is built from TRBV13 and TRBJ1-5; D uncertain. V shed 5 bases and J shed 6 bases, with 14 bases lying between them. Germline V gives CDR1 PRHDT, CDR2 FYEKMQ (reference sequence). The CDR3 covers 14 residues. CDR3 amino acids: CASSVAGITQPQHF. CDR3 bases: TGTGCCAGCAGCGTAGCAGGAATAACTCAGCCCCAGCATTTT.